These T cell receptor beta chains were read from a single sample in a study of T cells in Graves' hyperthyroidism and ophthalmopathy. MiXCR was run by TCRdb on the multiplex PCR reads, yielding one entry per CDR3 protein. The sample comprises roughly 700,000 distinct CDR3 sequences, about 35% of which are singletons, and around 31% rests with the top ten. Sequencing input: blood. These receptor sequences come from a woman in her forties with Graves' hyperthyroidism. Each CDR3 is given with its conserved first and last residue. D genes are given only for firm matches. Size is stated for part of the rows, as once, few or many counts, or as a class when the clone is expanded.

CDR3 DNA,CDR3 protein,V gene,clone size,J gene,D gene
TGCAGTGCTCAGGACCCTGCTGGGGCCAACGTCCTGACTTTC,CSAQDPAGANVLTF,TRBV20-1,many,TRBJ2-6,NA
TGCGCCAGCAGCTTGGCATTTGGGAATGGAGAGACCCGGTACTTC,CASSLAFGNGETRYF,TRBV5-1,NA,TRBJ2-5,NA
TGCGCCAGCAGCCCCCGGACAGGCCCCTCGCTCTATGATGGCTACACCTTC,CASSPRTGPSLYDGYTF,TRBV4-3,NA,TRBJ1-2,TRBD1
TGTGCCAGCAGCCCCCCAGGGACTAACACTGAAGCTTTCTTT,CASSPPGTNTEAFF,TRBV7-9,many,TRBJ1-1,NA
TGTGCCATCAGTGAGAAAGTGGACGGCAATTCACCCCTCCACTTT,CAISEKVDGNSPLHF,TRBV10-3,NA,TRBJ1-6,NA
TGCAGCGTTGAGATTTGGTCGGCAGGGCGGAACACTGAAGCTTTCTTT,CSVEIWSAGRNTEAFF,TRBV29-1,many,TRBJ1-1,NA
TGCAGTGCACCGGGACAGTTCAATCAGCCCCAGCATTTT,CSAPGQFNQPQHF,TRBV20-1,many,TRBJ1-5,TRBD1
TGCAGTGCCAGGTCGGGGACCTGGGGGAATCAGCCCCAGTACTTC,CSARSGTWGNQPQYF,TRBV20-1,NA,TRBJ2-5,NA
TGCGCCAGCAGTTCTGAGGGGCCATCCTACGAGCAGTACTTC,CASSSEGPSYEQYF,TRBV5-1,NA,TRBJ2-7,NA
TGCAGCGCCGAGACGGAAGCTAACTATGGCTACACCTTC,CSAETEANYGYTF,TRBV29-1,many,TRBJ1-2,NA
TGTGCCAGCAGTGAAAGAATGAACCCTGGAAACACCATATATTTT,CASSERMNPGNTIYF,TRBV2,many,TRBJ1-3,NA
TGTGCCAGCAGTCTCGGGACAGTGGATAGCAATCAGCCCCAGCATTTT,CASSLGTVDSNQPQHF,TRBV12-3/TRBV12-4,few,TRBJ1-5,TRBD1
TGTGCCAGCAGCTTGGGGTCTAGCGGGGAGGTACTAGAGCAGTACTTC,CASSLGSSGEVLEQYF,TRBV7-4,many,TRBJ2-7,TRBD2
TGTGCCAGCAGCTCGACGAGGGTCAACTCCGGGGAGCTGTTTTTT,CASSSTRVNSGELFF,TRBV7-8,NA,TRBJ2-2,NA
TGTGCCAGCAGGTTGAAGGACTATGGCTACACCTTC,CASRLKDYGYTF,TRBV5-6,many,TRBJ1-2,NA
TGTGCCAGCGGGCAAGGGATGAACACTGAAGCTTTCTTT,CASGQGMNTEAFF,TRBV6-1,NA,TRBJ1-1,NA
TGTGCCAGCAGTGAAAGTACGGGCGCAACCTACGAGCAGTACTTC,CASSESTGATYEQYF,TRBV6-5,NA,TRBJ2-7,NA
TGTGCCATCACTTGGGACAGGGACGGGGAGCTGTTTTTT,CAITWDRDGELFF,TRBV10-3,few,TRBJ2-2,TRBD1
TGTGCCAGCAGGGGATGGGAGGCGGAAGCTAATTCACCCCTCCACTTT,CASRGWEAEANSPLHF,TRBV6-2/TRBV6-3,NA,TRBJ1-6,NA
TGTGCCATCAGTGAGGGACCGAATGAAAAACTGTTTTTT,CAISEGPNEKLFF,TRBV10-3,many,TRBJ1-4,NA
TGTGCCACCAGCAGATTCAGGGGGGCGGATTCACCCCTCCACTTT,CATSRFRGADSPLHF,TRBV15,many,TRBJ1-6,TRBD1
TGTGCCAGCAGATCGGCAGGGGTTGTGATGAACACTGAAGCTTTCTTT,CASRSAGVVMNTEAFF,TRBV7-2,NA,TRBJ1-1,NA
TGTGCCAGCAGTGAACGGGCAGGGGAAGAGACCCAGTACTTC,CASSERAGEETQYF,TRBV2,NA,TRBJ2-5,NA
TGTGCCAGCAGTTCAGGGACAGGACTTAAATACGAGCAGTACTTC,CASSSGTGLKYEQYF,TRBV12-3/TRBV12-4,few,TRBJ2-7,TRBD1
TGTGCTAGTGCATCGGGGGCGAATCAGCCCCAGCATTTT,CASASGANQPQHF,TRBV12-5,few,TRBJ1-5,NA
TGTGCCAACGGACTAGAGGAGACCCAGTACTTC,CANGLEETQYF,TRBV2,many,TRBJ2-5,TRBD2
TGTGCCAGCACGGATTATAGCTACACCTTC,CASTDYSYTF,TRBV27,few,TRBJ1-2,NA
TGCGCCAGCAGCCAAGAATCATCAGGGGATCCCCAGCATTTT,CASSQESSGDPQHF,TRBV4-3,few,TRBJ1-5,NA
TGTGCCAGCAGCTCAAAGGGACAGGGGGCGTGGGAGCAGTACTTC,CASSSKGQGAWEQYF,TRBV6-2/TRBV6-3,NA,TRBJ2-7,TRBD1
TGTGCCAGCGGGAGCCCGGGACAGATAATGAACACTGAAGCTTTCTTT,CASGSPGQIMNTEAFF,TRBV12-3/TRBV12-4,NA,TRBJ1-1,TRBD1
TGTGCCAGCAGCTTAAATGCGGGGGGTAAAGAGACCCAGTACTTC,CASSLNAGGKETQYF,TRBV7-2,few,TRBJ2-5,TRBD2
TGTGCCAGCACCCCCTCGCAAGGCTACACCTTC,CASTPSQGYTF,TRBV6-6,many,TRBJ1-2,NA
TGTGCCAGCAGGACAGGACAGGGGGCCGACGAGCAGTACTTC,CASRTGQGADEQYF,TRBV2,NA,TRBJ2-7,TRBD1
TGCGCCAGCAGCCAATTCACAGGGAGCTACGAGCAGTACTTC,CASSQFTGSYEQYF,TRBV7-9,NA,TRBJ2-7,NA
TGTGCCAGCAGTTACCCGGGACAGGTTGAGAGCCCTTTCTTT,CASSYPGQVESPFF,TRBV10-3,NA,TRBJ1-1,TRBD1
TGTGCCAGCAGCTTAGCGCGGATGACAGGGTCCTATGGCTACACCTTC,CASSLARMTGSYGYTF,TRBV7-2,many,TRBJ1-2,TRBD1
TGTGCCAGCAGTGAGGCGGGAGGGGACGACGGGGAGCTGTTTTTT,CASSEAGGDDGELFF,TRBV2,once,TRBJ2-2,TRBD2
TGTGCCGGCAGTTACTCGAATCGTGGGGGAGGTTCACCCCTCCACTTT,CAGSYSNRGGGSPLHF,TRBV6-5,NA,TRBJ1-6,NA
TGCAGTGCTCGGGTGGTTGACTCGAACACTGAAGCTTTCTTT,CSARVVDSNTEAFF,TRBV20-1,NA,TRBJ1-1,NA